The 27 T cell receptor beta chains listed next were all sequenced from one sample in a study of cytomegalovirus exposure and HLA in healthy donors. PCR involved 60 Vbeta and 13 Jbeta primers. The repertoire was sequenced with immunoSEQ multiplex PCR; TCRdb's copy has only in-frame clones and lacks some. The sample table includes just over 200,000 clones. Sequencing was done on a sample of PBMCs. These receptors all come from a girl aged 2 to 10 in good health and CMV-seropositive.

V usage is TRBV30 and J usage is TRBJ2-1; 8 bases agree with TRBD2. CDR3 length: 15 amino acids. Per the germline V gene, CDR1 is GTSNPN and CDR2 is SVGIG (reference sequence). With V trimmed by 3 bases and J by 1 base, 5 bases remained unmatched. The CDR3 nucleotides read TGTGCCTGGAGCTTAGCGGGAAGGTCCTACAATGAGCAGTTCTTC. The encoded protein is CAWSLAGRSYNEQFF.

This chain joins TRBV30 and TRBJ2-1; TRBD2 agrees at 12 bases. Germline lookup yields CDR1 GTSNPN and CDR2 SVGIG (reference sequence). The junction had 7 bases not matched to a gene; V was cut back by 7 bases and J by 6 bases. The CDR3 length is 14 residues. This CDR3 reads CASTTSGSPNEQFF. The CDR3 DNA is TGTGCCTCTACGACTAGCGGGAGCCCCAATGAGCAGTTCTTC.

This CDR3 is CASSLVDGGEAFF. The CDR3 DNA is TGCGCCAGCAGCTTGGTGGATGGCGGCGAAGCTTTCTTT. This rearrangement joins TRBV5-1 to TRBJ1-1; D is undetermined. Trimming took off 0 bases at V and 8 bases at J, with 11 bases between the two ends. The CDR3 totals 13 residues. Germline V gives CDR1 SGHRS, CDR2 YFSETQ. Supplemented by reference TRBV5-1 and TRBJ1-1, the full variable domain reads KAGVTQTPRYLIKTRGQQVTLSCSPISGHRSVSWYQQTPGQGLQFLFEYFSETQRNKGNFPGRFSGRQFSNSRSEMNVSTLELGDSALYLCASSLVDGGEAFFGQGTRLTVV.

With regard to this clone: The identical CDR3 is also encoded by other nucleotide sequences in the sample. CDR3 protein: CASSEFGTQGLYSDTQYF. CDR3 DNA sequence: TGTGCCAGCAGTGAATTTGGAACGCAGGGGCTATATTCAGATACGCAGTATTTT. V is TRBV25-1 and J is TRBJ2-3, with TRBD1 as a possible D gene (6 bases). V lost 1 base and J lost 4, with 21 bases in between. This CDR3 is built from 18 residues. Germline values: CDR1 MGHDK, CDR2 SYGVNS.

The CDR3 DNA is TGTGCCAGCCTCCGACAGGGGGCGAACACCGGGGAGCTGTTTTTT. Protein: CASLRQGANTGELFF. The chain recombines TRBV6-1 with TRBJ2-2; 9 bases align to TRBD1. CDR1 and CDR2 (germline): MNHNS, SASEGT. This CDR3 is built from 15 residues. Trimming at V came to 8 bases and at J to 0 bases, leaving 4 bases not matched to a gene.

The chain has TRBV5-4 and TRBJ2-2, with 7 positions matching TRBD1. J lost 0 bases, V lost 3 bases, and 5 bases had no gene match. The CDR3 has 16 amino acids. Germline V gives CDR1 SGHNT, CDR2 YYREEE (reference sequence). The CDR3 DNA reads TGTGCCAGCAGCTCCGGACAGGTGGCGAACACCGGGGAGCTGTTTTTT. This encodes CASSSGQVANTGELFF.

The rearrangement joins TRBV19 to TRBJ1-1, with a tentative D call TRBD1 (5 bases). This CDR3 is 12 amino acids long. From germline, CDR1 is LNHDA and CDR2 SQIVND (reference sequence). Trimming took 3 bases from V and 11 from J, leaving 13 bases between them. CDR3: CASSMGGLRAFF. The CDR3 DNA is TGTGCCAGTAGTATGGGGGGACTGCGGGCTTTCTTT.

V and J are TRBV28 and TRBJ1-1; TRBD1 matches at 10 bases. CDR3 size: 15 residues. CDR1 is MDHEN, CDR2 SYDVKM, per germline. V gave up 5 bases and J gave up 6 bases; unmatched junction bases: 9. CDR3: CASSDDRGRGPEAFF. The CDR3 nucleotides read TGTGCCAGCAGTGATGACAGGGGGCGAGGCCCTGAAGCTTTCTTT.

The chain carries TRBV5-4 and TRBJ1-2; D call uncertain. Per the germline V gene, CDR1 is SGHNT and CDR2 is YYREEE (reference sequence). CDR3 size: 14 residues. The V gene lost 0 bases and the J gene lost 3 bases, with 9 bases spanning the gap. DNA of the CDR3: TGTGCCAGCAGCTTGGTCCCGAGAGACTATGGCTACACCTTC. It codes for CASSLVPRDYGYTF.

As DNA, the CDR3 is TGTGCCAGCAGCCCCGTGTCGGGGAACACAGATACGCAGTATTTT. It encodes CASSPVSGNTDTQYF. The chain carries TRBV7-2 and TRBJ2-3, with a weak D call TRBD2 (5 bases). The CDR3 consists of 15 residues. Germline loops: CDR1 SGHTA, CDR2 FQGNSA. V lost 5 bases to trimming and J lost 2 bases, with 14 bases between them. Filled out from reference TRBV7-2 and TRBJ2-3, the complete variable domain reads GAGVSQSPSNKVTEKGKDVELRCDPISGHTALYWYRQSLGQGLEFLIYFQGNSAPDKSGLPSDRFSAERTGGSVSTLTIQRTQQEDSAVYLCASSPVSGNTDTQYFGPGTRLTVL.

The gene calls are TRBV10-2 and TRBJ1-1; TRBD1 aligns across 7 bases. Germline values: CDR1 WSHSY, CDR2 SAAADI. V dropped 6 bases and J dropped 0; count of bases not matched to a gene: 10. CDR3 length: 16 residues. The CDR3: CASRNRAGGMNTEAFF. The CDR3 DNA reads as TGCGCCAGCAGAAACAGGGCAGGGGGGATGAACACTGAAGCTTTCTTT.

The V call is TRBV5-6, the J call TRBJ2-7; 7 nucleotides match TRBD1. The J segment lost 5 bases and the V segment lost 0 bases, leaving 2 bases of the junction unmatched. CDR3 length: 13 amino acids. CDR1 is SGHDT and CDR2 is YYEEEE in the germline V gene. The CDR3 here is CASSLGRGHEQYF. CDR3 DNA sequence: TGTGCCAGCAGCTTGGGAAGGGGGCACGAGCAGTACTTC.

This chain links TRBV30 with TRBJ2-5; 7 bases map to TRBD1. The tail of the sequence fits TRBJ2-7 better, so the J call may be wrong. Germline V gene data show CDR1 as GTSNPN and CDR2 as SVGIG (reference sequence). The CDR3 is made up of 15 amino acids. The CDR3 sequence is CAWLGTDRPLYEQYF. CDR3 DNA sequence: TGTGCCTGGCTAGGGACAGATAGACCACTCTACGAGCAGTACTTC.

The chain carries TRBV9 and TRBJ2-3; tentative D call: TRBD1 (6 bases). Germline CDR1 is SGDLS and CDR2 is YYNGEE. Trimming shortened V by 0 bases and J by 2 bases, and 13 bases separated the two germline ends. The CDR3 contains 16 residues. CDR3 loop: CASSVGGGQTTDTQYF. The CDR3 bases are TGTGCCAGCAGCGTAGGTGGGGGCCAGACCACAGATACGCAGTATTTT.

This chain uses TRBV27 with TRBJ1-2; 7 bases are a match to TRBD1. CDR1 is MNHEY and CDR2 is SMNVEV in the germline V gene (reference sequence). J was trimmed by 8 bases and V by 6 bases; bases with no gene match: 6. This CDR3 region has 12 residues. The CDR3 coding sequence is TGTGCCAGCAGCCCATACAGGGGCGGCTACACCTTC. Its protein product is CASSPYRGGYTF.

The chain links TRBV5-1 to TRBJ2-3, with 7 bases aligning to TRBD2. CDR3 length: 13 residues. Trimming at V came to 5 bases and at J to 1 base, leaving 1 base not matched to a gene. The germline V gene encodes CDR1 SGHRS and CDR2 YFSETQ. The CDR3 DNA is TGCGCCAGCAGTGGGGGGGGCACAGATACGCAGTATTTT. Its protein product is CASSGGGTDTQYF. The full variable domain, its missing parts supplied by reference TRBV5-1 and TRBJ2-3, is KAGVTQTPRYLIKTRGQQVTLSCSPISGHRSVSWYQQTPGQGLQFLFEYFSETQRNKGNFPGRFSGRQFSNSRSEMNVSTLELGDSALYLCASSGGGTDTQYFGPGTRLTVL.

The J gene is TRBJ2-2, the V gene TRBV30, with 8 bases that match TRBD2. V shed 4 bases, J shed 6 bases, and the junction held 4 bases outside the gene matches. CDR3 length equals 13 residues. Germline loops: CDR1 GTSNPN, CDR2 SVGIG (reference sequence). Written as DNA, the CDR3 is TGTGCCTGGAAGGGGACTAGTGCCGGGGAGCTGTTTTTT. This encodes CAWKGTSAGELFF. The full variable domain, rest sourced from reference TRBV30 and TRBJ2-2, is SQTIHQWPATLVQPVGSPLSLECTVEGTSNPNLYWYRQAAGRGLQLLFYSVGIGQISSEVPQNLSASRPQDRQFILSSKKLLLSDSGFYLCAWKGTSAGELFFGEGSRLTVL.

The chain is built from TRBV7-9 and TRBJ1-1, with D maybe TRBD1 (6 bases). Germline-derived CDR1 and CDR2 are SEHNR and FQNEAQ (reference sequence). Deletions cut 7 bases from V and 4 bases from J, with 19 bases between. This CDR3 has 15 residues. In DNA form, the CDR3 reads TGTGCCAGCATCGCTCGGGGGGCCCCTCTCACTGAAGCTTTCTTT. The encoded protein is CASIARGAPLTEAFF.

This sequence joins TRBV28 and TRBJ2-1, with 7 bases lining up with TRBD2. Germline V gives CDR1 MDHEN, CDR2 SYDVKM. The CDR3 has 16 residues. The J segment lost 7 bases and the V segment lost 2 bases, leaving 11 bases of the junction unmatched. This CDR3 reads CASSLMPGGRRNEQFF. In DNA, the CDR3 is TGTGCCAGCAGTTTAATGCCCGGCGGGAGACGGAATGAGCAGTTCTTC.

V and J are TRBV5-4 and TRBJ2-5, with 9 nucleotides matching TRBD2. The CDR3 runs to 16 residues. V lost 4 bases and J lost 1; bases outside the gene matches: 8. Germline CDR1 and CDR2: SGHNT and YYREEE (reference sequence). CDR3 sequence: CASSGLARGPQETQYF. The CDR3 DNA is TGTGCCAGCAGCGGACTAGCGAGAGGTCCCCAAGAGACCCAGTACTTC.

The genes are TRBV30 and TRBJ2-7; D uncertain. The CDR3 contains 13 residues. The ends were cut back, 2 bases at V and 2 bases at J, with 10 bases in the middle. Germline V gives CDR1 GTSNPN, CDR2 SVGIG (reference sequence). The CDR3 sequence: CAWSYTQTYEQYF. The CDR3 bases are TGTGCCTGGAGTTACACCCAAACCTACGAGCAGTACTTC.

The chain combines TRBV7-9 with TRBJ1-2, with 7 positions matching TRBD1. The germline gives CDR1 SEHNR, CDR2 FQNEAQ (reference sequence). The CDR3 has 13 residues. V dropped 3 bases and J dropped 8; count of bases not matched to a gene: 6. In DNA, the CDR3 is TGTGCCAGCAGCTTCCGGGACAGTCGGGGCTACACCTTC. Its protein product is CASSFRDSRGYTF.

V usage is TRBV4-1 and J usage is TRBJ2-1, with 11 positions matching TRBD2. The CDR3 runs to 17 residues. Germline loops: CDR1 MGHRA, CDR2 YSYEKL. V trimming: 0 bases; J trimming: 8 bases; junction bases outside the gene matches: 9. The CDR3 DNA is TGCGCCAGCAGCCAAGATCTCGTACTAGCGGGAGTGGATGAGCAGTTCTTC. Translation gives CASSQDLVLAGVDEQFF.

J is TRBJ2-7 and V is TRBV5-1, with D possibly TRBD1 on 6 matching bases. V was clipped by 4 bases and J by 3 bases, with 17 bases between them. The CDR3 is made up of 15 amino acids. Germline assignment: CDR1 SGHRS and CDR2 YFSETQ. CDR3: CASSLVTGNDYEQYF. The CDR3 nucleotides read TGCGCCAGCAGCCTGGTCACAGGGAACGACTACGAGCAGTACTTC.

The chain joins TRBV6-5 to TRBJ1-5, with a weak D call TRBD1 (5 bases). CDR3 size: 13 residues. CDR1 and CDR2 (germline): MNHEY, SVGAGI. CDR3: CGTGDFSNQPQHF. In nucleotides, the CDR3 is TGTGGAACAGGAGATTTTAGCAATCAGCCCCAGCATTTT.

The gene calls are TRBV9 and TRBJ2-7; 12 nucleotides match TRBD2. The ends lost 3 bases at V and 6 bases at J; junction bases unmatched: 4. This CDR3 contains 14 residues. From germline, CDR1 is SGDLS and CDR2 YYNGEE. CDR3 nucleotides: TGTGCCAGCAGCGCTAGCGGGAGGGCCAGCGAGCAGTACTTC. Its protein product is CASSASGRASEQYF.

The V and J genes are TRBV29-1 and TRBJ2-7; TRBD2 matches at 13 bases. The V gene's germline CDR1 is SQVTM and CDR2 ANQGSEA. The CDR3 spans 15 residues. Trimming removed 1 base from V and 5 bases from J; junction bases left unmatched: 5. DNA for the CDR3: TGCAGCGTTGAAGGGACTAGCGGGAGTCTTGACGAGCAGTACTTC. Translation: CSVEGTSGSLDEQYF.